Below are 16 T cell receptor beta chains sequenced from a single sample in a study of cytomegalovirus exposure and HLA in healthy donors (dated by TCRdb to about 2017). Receptor libraries were prepared by the immunoSEQ multiplex PCR assay. The multiplex PCR relied on a mix of 60 forward primers for TCR Vbeta segments and 13 reverse primers for TCR Jbeta segments. TCRdb holds this immuneACCESS table with in-frame rearrangements only. Some clones are missing; in checked studies, unresolved V genes explain under half, and the rest has no known cause. The sample contains approximately 89,000 clones, around 62% of them found a single time. The top ten hold 5.5% of the sample. The material sequenced was PBMCs. These receptors were taken from a woman under 40 in good health and CMV-seropositive.

This clone was seen only a few times. This chain links TRBV6-1 with TRBJ2-1, with 9 positions matching TRBD2. The CDR3 is made up of 18 amino acids. In germline, CDR1 is MNHNS, CDR2 SASEGT. V shed 0 bases, J shed 6 bases, and the junction held 12 bases outside the gene matches. CDR3 sequence (DNA): TGTGCCAGCAGTGAAGCGATGCCTAGCGGGGAAGTTCGCAATGAGCAGTTCTTC. Protein sequence: CASSEAMPSGEVRNEQFF.

This clone was found once. The sample has other DNA sequences that encode this CDR3 too. J is TRBJ1-2 and V is TRBV28; 9 positions match TRBD1. This CDR3 spans 14 amino acids. V gave up 4 bases and J gave up 5 bases; unmatched junction bases: 5. Germline CDR1 is MDHEN and CDR2 is SYDVKM. The CDR3 sequence is CASSSGQGVYGYTF. As DNA, the CDR3 is TGTGCCAGCAGTTCGGGACAGGGAGTGTATGGCTACACCTTC.

The sample holds a few counts of this clone. The chain couples TRBV5-1 to TRBJ2-5; the D gene is possibly TRBD1 (6 bases). This CDR3 comprises 14 residues. Trimming took 1 base from V and 1 from J, leaving 8 bases between them. Germline V gene sequence: CDR1 SGHRS, CDR2 YFSETQ. CDR3 bases: TGCGCCAGCAGCTTGTCAGGGGCCCAAGAGACCCAGTACTTC. Its protein product is CASSLSGAQETQYF.

This clone was counted only a few times. This rearrangement joins TRBV7-2 to TRBJ1-1; D ambiguous. Germline CDR1 SGHTA, CDR2 FQGNSA. Trimming shortened V by 7 bases and J by 6 bases, and 18 bases separated the two germline ends. This CDR3 spans 14 amino acids. CDR3 region: CASTGRGGRSEAFF. The CDR3, as DNA: TGTGCCAGCACCGGGCGGGGAGGGCGGTCTGAAGCTTTCTTT.

The chain uses TRBV7-7 and TRBJ2-2; the D is unclear. V shed 0 bases and J shed 2 bases, with 4 bases lying between them. The length of the CDR3 is 14 residues. CDR1 is SSHAT, CDR2 FNYEAQ, per germline (reference sequence). CDR3 in amino acids: CASSLAGNTGELFF. The CDR3, as DNA: TGTGCCAGCAGCTTAGCCGGTAACACCGGGGAGCTGTTTTTT.

The chain recombines TRBV18 with TRBJ2-1; possible D gene TRBD2, 5 bases. Germline CDR1 reads KGHSH; CDR2 reads LQKENI. V dropped 3 bases and J dropped 0 bases, with 15 bases sitting between them. CDR3 length: 17 residues. The CDR3 sequence: CASSPRGGESSYNEQFF. The CDR3 region has the DNA TGTGCCAGCTCACCTCGCGGTGGGGAGAGCTCCTACAATGAGCAGTTCTTC.

The chain recombines TRBV4-1 with TRBJ1-4, with D perhaps TRBD1 (5 bases). CDR1 and CDR2 from the germline V gene are MGHRA and YSYEKL. The CDR3 runs 15 residues. The ends were cut back, 2 bases at V and 8 bases at J, with 15 bases in the middle. CDR3 region: CASSQPGREGEKLFF. The DNA of the CDR3 is TGCGCCAGCAGCCAACCGGGCAGGGAAGGAGAAAAACTGTTTTTT.

This clone was counted once. V gene TRBV6-1 combines with J gene TRBJ2-7; tentatively, D is TRBD1 (6 bases). Germline V gives CDR1 MNHNS, CDR2 SASEGT. The ends were cut back, 6 bases at V and 0 bases at J, with 12 bases in the middle. This CDR3 region has 14 residues. CDR3 sequence: CASRTSGDSYEQYF. The CDR3 DNA reads TGTGCCAGCAGGACTTCAGGGGACTCCTACGAGCAGTACTTC.

The chain carries TRBV19 and TRBJ2-1; 7 bases fit TRBD2. Trimming took 3 bases from V and 2 from J; bases not matched to a gene: 7. Germline V lookup: CDR1 LNHDA, CDR2 SQIVND (reference sequence). This CDR3 contains 16 residues. Written as DNA, the CDR3 is TGTGCCAGTAGTATCCAAGCGGGGAGGGCCTACAATGAGCAGTTCTTC. Residues: CASSIQAGRAYNEQFF.

In this sample, this clone turned up a few times. The chain links TRBV5-6 to TRBJ2-7; maybe TRBD2 (7 bases). Trimming cost V 4 bases and J 7 bases, with 9 bases left between them. The CDR3 runs to 11 residues. The V gene's germline CDR1 is SGHDT and CDR2 YYEEEE. CDR3 nucleotide sequence: TGTGCCAGCAGCGGGGGGGCGGAGCAGTACTTC. Its translation is CASSGGAEQYF.

This clone was observed once. The chain links TRBV6-1 to TRBJ2-5; TRBD1 matches 9 bases. The length of the CDR3 is 15 residues. The V gene end was trimmed by 4 bases and the J gene end by 4 bases; junction bases not matched to a gene: 7. Germline CDR1 is MNHNS and CDR2 is SASEGT. CDR3 sequence reads: CASSVLTGGGETQYF. The CDR3 nucleotides are TGTGCCAGCAGTGTTTTGACAGGGGGGGGAGAGACCCAGTACTTC.

This clone was seen more than once but under ten times. The rearrangement joins TRBV13 to TRBJ1-2, with D possibly matching TRBD1 (5 bases). Trimming took off 6 bases at V and 13 bases at J, with 27 bases between the two ends. The germline V gene has CDR1 PRHDT and CDR2 FYEKMQ (reference sequence). CDR3 length equals 15 residues. The CDR3 DNA reads as TGTGCCAGCAGTCCGGGACTCCCTTGGTCTGGGGACGGCACCTTC. Residues: CASSPGLPWSGDGTF.

This chain links TRBV4-1 with TRBJ2-2, with D perhaps TRBD2 (6 bases). The germline V and J ends were trimmed by 3 bases and 4 bases, with 15 bases remaining between them. This CDR3 has 16 amino acids. Germline CDR1 reads MGHRA; CDR2 reads YSYEKL. CDR3 loop: CASSQGGLQATGELFF. The CDR3 DNA reads as TGCGCCAGCAGCCAGGGGGGTCTTCAGGCCACCGGGGAGCTGTTTTTT.

The chain couples TRBV5-1 to TRBJ2-7; 9 positions match TRBD1. Unmatched junction bases numbered 6, after V lost 2 bases and J lost 6 bases. Germline CDR1 and CDR2: SGHRS and YFSETQ. The CDR3 consists of 14 residues. CDR3 residues: CASSLPGTGSEQYF. CDR3 in DNA: TGCGCCAGCAGCTTACCCGGGACAGGGTCCGAGCAGTACTTC. Based on the CDR3 plus reference TRBV5-1 and TRBJ2-7, the full variable domain is KAGVTQTPRYLIKTRGQQVTLSCSPISGHRSVSWYQQTPGQGLQFLFEYFSETQRNKGNFPGRFSGRQFSNSRSEMNVSTLELGDSALYLCASSLPGTGSEQYFGPGTRLTVT.

This chain links TRBV7-2 with TRBJ1-2; no reliable D call. V dropped 2 bases and J dropped 4 bases, with 5 bases sitting between them. Germline CDR1 and CDR2: SGHTA and FQGNSA. The CDR3 runs 12 residues. The CDR3 is CASSLNGYGYTF. The CDR3 nucleotides are TGTGCCAGCAGCTTAAACGGCTATGGCTACACCTTC.

The chain employs TRBV5-8 and TRBJ2-4; D gene unclear. The ends were cut back, 0 bases at V and 8 bases at J, with 9 bases in the middle. CDR1 and CDR2 from the germline V gene are SGHTS and YDEGEE. CDR3 length: 13 amino acids. In DNA form, the CDR3 reads TGTGCCAGCAGCTTGGTAGCAGTAGACATTCAGTACTTC. This encodes CASSLVAVDIQYF. The whole variable domain, filled in from reference TRBV5-8 and TRBJ2-4, reads EAGVTQSPTHLIKTRGQQATLRCSPISGHTSVYWYQQALGLGLQFLLWYDEGEERNRGNFPPRFSGRQFPNYSSELNVNALELEDSALYLCASSLVAVDIQYFGAGTRLSVL.